The rows below give T cell receptor beta chains drawn from one sample of a study of beta chain features in type 1 diabetes. Sequencing used immunoSEQ multiplex PCR; TCRdb keeps in-frame clones, though not all of them. The sample lists hundreds of thousands of clones, 11% seen once, with around 0.017% in the top ten. The specimen was naive CD4+ T cells from blood. The receptors originated from a man younger than 45 with type 1 diabetes. Both conserved end residues are part of each CDR3. The D gene is left open where the match is weak. Size tells how often a clone was seen (once, few, many) or the class of an expanded clone, and some rows leave it out.

D gene	J gene	clone size	V gene	CDR3 DNA	CDR3 protein
NA	TRBJ2-7	NA	TRBV11-2	TGTGCCAGCAGCTTAGACGTCAGGGTCCACGAGCAGTACTTC	CASSLDVRVHEQYF
TRBD1	TRBJ2-1	NA	TRBV4-1	TGCGCCAGCAGCCAAGGGGACAGGGAAGATGAGCAGTTCTTC	CASSQGDREDEQFF
NA	TRBJ1-4	few	TRBV4-3	TGCGCCAGCAGCCAAGCGACACCTGAAAAACTGTTTTTT	CASSQATPEKLFF
NA	TRBJ1-6	few	TRBV9	TGTGCCAGCAGCCCAACACCTAATTCACCCCTCCACTTT	CASSPTPNSPLHF
TRBD2	TRBJ2-7	few	TRBV15	TGTGCCACCAGCAGAGGATCGGGGGGAAGCTCCTACGAGCAGTACTTC	CATSRGSGGSSYEQYF
NA	TRBJ1-5	few	TRBV4-2	TGTGCCAGCAGCCAAGACAGGGGATCGGGTCAGCCCCAGCATTTT	CASSQDRGSGQPQHF
NA	TRBJ1-1	few	TRBV21-1	TGTGCCAGCACCCAACAGGGGGAAATGGCTGAAGCTTTCTTT	CASTQQGEMAEAFF
TRBD1	TRBJ2-3	NA	TRBV7-9	TGTGCCAGCAGCCGTCGGGGACAGGGGAGTGGAGATACGCAGTATTTT	CASSRRGQGSGDTQYF
TRBD2	TRBJ2-1	few	TRBV5-1	TGCGCCAGCAGCTTGGGCGGGGGGGCCTACAATGAGCAGTTCTTC	CASSLGGGAYNEQFF
NA	TRBJ1-6	few	TRBV6-1	TGTGCCAGCAGTGAATTCGAGAATTCACCCCTCCACTTT	CASSEFENSPLHF
NA	TRBJ1-5	few	TRBV9	TGTGCCAGCAGCCCTCGACAGGAGGCCCAGCCCCAGCATTTT	CASSPRQEAQPQHF
NA	TRBJ1-3	NA	TRBV4-2	TGTGCCAGCAGCCAAGATTGGGGAGGGGGAAACACCATATATTTT	CASSQDWGGGNTIYF
NA	TRBJ1-6	few	TRBV27	TGTGCCAGCAGTTTGTGGCAGGGTAATTCACCCCTCCACTTT	CASSLWQGNSPLHF
NA	TRBJ1-1	few	TRBV14	TGTGCCAGCAGCCTCCAGGGGTATGAAGCTTTCTTT	CASSLQGYEAFF
NA	TRBJ1-1	NA	TRBV15	TGTGCCACCAGCAGAGGGGCATTATTGAACACTGAAGCTTTCTTT	CATSRGALLNTEAFF
NA	TRBJ1-2	NA	TRBV6-4	TGTGCCAGCAGTGACGTGCCAGGGTATGGCTACACCTTC	CASSDVPGYGYTF
NA	TRBJ2-1	NA	TRBV18	TGTGCCAGCTCACCACGGGGCGCCAGTCCCTACAATGAGCAGTTCTTC	CASSPRGASPYNEQFF
NA	TRBJ1-2	few	TRBV7-9	TGTGCCAGCAGCTTAGCGCTACAGCTGTATGGCTACACCTTC	CASSLALQLYGYTF
NA	TRBJ2-7	NA	TRBV20-1	TGCAGTGGTCTAGGGAGAGGCGAGCAGTACTTC	CSGLGRGEQYF
TRBD1	TRBJ1-6	NA	TRBV27	TGTGCCAGCAGTTCCGGGACAGGGGATCCCCTCCACTTT	CASSSGTGDPLHF
TRBD1	TRBJ2-7	few	TRBV6-5	TGTGCCAGCAGTCGTACAGGGGGAGGCTACGAGCAGTACTTC	CASSRTGGGYEQYF
NA	TRBJ1-1	NA	TRBV15	TGTGCCACCAGCAGAGGGAGGTGGACTGAAGCTTTCTTT	CATSRGRWTEAFF
TRBD2	TRBJ2-5	few	TRBV4-2	TGTGCCAGCAGCCTCCAAGGACTAGCGGGGGGGGAGACCCAGTACTTC	CASSLQGLAGGETQYF